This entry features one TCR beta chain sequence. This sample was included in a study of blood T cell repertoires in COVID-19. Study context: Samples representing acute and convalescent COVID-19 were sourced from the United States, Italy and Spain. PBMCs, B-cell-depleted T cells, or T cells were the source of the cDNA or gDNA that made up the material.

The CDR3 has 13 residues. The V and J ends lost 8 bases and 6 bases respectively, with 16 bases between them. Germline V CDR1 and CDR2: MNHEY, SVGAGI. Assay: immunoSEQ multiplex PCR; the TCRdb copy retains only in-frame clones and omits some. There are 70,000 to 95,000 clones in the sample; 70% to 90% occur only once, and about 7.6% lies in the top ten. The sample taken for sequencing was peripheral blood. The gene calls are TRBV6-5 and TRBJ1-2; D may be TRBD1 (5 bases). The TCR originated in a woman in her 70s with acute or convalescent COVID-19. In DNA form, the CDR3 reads TGTGCCAGCTCCACAGGTTGGGAGGATGGCTACACCTTC. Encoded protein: CASSTGWEDGYTF.